Listed here are 26 T cell receptor beta chains from one sample, sequenced in a study of monozygotic twins with inflammatory bowel disease. TCRdb reworked the 5' RACE reads into one entry per CDR3 protein, no DNA. In all, the sample yields under 150,000 distinct CDR3 sequences. The sequenced material came from blood. The source of these receptors is a human donor with ulcerative colitis or Crohn's disease, or a healthy co-twin of an affected twin (not recorded which).

The V and J genes are TRBV7-9 and TRBJ1-4. Looked up from germline, CDR1 is SEHNR and CDR2 is FQNEAQ (reference sequence). The CDR3 consists of 13 residues. CDR3 loop: CASSSSTSEKLFF.

The V and J genes are TRBV7-9 and TRBJ2-3; as DNA is missing, the TRBD2 call by TCRdb cannot be tested. The length of the CDR3 is 15 residues. Looked up from germline, CDR1 is SEHNR and CDR2 is FQNEAQ (reference sequence). The chain's CDR3 is CASSRTSDGTDTQYF.

The chain recombines TRBV6-4 with TRBJ2-1; TCRdb's D call, TRBD1, is unchecked because there is no DNA. The CDR3 is made up of 15 amino acids. Germline CDR1 reads MRHNA; CDR2 reads SNTAGT. The CDR3 protein is CASSAQGLSYNEQFF.

The V gene is TRBV18, the J gene TRBJ1-1; checking the TCRdb D call of TRBD1 is not possible without DNA. The length of the CDR3 is 15 residues. Germline CDR1 and CDR2: KGHSH and LQKENI. CDR3 in amino acids: CASSPLTGRGTEAFF.

The chain couples TRBV12-3 or TRBV12-4 to TRBJ2-7; the D call from TCRdb, TRBD1, cannot be confirmed without DNA. The CDR3 spans 13 residues. The CDR3 spells CASRLTGSYEQYF.

This chain connects TRBV5-1 to TRBJ1-2; there is no DNA to check the TCRdb D call of TRBD1. This CDR3 comprises 13 residues. Germline values: CDR1 SGHRS, CDR2 YFSETQ. The CDR3 spells CASSFTGDYGYTF.

The rearrangement joins TRBV11-1 to TRBJ2-1; TCRdb lists TRBD1, though no DNA is available to test this call. Germline V gene sequence: CDR1 SGHAT, CDR2 FQDESV (reference sequence). The CDR3 is 15 residues long. CDR3 loop: CASSPTWDRYNEQFF.

The chain links TRBV7-3 to TRBJ2-5; TCRdb designates TRBD1, a call that cannot be tested without DNA. CDR3 length: 14 residues. CDR1 is SGHTA, CDR2 FQGTGA, per germline. The CDR3 sequence is CASSLVGGEETQYF.

This chain connects TRBV20-1 to TRBJ2-1; TCRdb's D gene call, TRBD1, goes unchecked for lack of DNA. Germline CDR1 is DFQATT and CDR2 is SNEGSKA (reference sequence). There are 14 residues in the CDR3. The CDR3 is CSARGEQVSNEQFF.

The rearrangement uses TRBV27 and TRBJ1-6. This CDR3 spans 12 amino acids. The V gene's germline CDR1 is MNHEY and CDR2 SMNVEV (reference sequence). This chain's CDR3 is CASSLSASPLHF.

This chain connects TRBV7-3 to TRBJ1-1. The CDR3 runs 14 residues. Germline CDR1 and CDR2: SGHTA and FQGTGA. The CDR3 reads CASSLTSWNTEAFF.

CDR3 region: CASSPPGGSPYEQYF. V is TRBV7-2 and J is TRBJ2-7; TCRdb outputs TRBD1, but without DNA this stays unchecked. This CDR3 region has 15 residues. Germline V gene sequence: CDR1 SGHTA, CDR2 FQGNSA.

The chain employs TRBV12-2 and TRBJ1-4. TRBV12-2 constitutes a pseudogene. The length of the CDR3 is 16 residues. CDR3 sequence: CASRLALAASKEKLFF.

The chain joins TRBV11-1 to TRBJ2-3; the D gene TCRdb calls, TRBD1, cannot be checked with no DNA. The CDR3 sequence is 19 residues long. Germline V lookup: CDR1 SGHAT, CDR2 FQDESV (reference sequence). The CDR3 loop reads CASSFGQGGSGGMADTQYF.

The rearrangement joins TRBV7-9 to TRBJ2-3; the TRBD2 assignment by TCRdb is unverifiable without DNA. Germline CDR1 SEHNR, CDR2 FQNEAQ (reference sequence). The CDR3 extends over 14 amino acids. The CDR3 here is CASSRGGPSDTQYF.

The V and J genes are TRBV10-3 and TRBJ2-2; as DNA is missing, the TRBD1 call by TCRdb cannot be tested. This CDR3 is 14 amino acids long. Germline V lookup: CDR1 ENHRY, CDR2 SYGVKD. CDR3 region: CAIRTPTGTGELFF.

The rearrangement joins TRBV19 to TRBJ1-6; TCRdb calls TRBD1, which cannot be checked without DNA. Germline loops: CDR1 LNHDA, CDR2 SQIVND (reference sequence). CDR3 size: 13 residues. The CDR3 here is CASKDRGRSPLHF.

CDR3 sequence reads: CATSRDSGEYEQFF. The V call is TRBV15, the J call TRBJ2-1; the D call from TCRdb, TRBD1, cannot be confirmed without DNA. From germline, CDR1 is LNHNV and CDR2 YYDKDF (reference sequence). There are 14 residues in the CDR3.

V gene TRBV5-1 combines with J gene TRBJ2-5; TCRdb outputs TRBD2, but without DNA this stays unchecked. CDR3 length equals 19 residues. Germline CDR1 SGHRS, CDR2 YFSETQ. This CDR3 reads CASSLGWLAGGSSPETQYF. The full variable domain, rest sourced from reference TRBV5-1 and TRBJ2-5, is KAGVTQTPRYLIKTRGQQVTLSCSPISGHRSVSWYQQTPGQGLQFLFEYFSETQRNKGNFPGRFSGRQFSNSRSEMNVSTLELGDSALYLCASSLGWLAGGSSPETQYFGPGTRLLVL.

V gene TRBV12-3 or TRBV12-4 combines with J gene TRBJ2-5; the TCRdb call, TRBD2, lacks DNA for checking. The CDR3 has 18 residues. The CDR3 loop is CASSFTLAGGQPKETQYF.

The chain uses TRBV7-9 and TRBJ2-4; lacking DNA, the TRBD1 call made by TCRdb goes unchecked. This CDR3 is built from 16 residues. Germline V CDR1 and CDR2: SEHNR, FQNEAQ (reference sequence). The chain's CDR3 is CASSLADREDPNIQYF.

The chain links TRBV9 to TRBJ1-1. Germline V gene data show CDR1 as SGDLS and CDR2 as YYNGEE. This CDR3 comprises 14 residues. CDR3: CASSVAGSGTEAFF.

The rearrangement uses TRBV6-2 or TRBV6-3 and TRBJ1-6. Per the germline V gene, CDR1 is MNHEY and CDR2 is SVGEGT. This CDR3 has 15 residues. CDR3 residues: CASSYSRVGNSPLHF.

The V call is TRBV6-5, the J call TRBJ2-1; TCRdb's D gene call, TRBD1, goes unchecked for lack of DNA. Germline CDR1 and CDR2: MNHEY and SVGAGI. This CDR3 is 15 amino acids long. The CDR3 here is CASSYGTGDYNEQFF.

The V and J genes are TRBV4-2 and TRBJ2-3; no DNA is available, so the TRBD1 call from TCRdb remains unchecked. The length of the CDR3 is 13 residues. Germline V gene lookup returns CDR1 LGHNA and CDR2 YNFKEQ. CDR3 residues: CASSQDGGPTQYF.

CDR3 sequence reads: CASSVGFGELTGETQYF. The gene calls are TRBV9 and TRBJ2-5; TCRdb calls TRBD1, which cannot be checked without DNA. Germline CDR1 and CDR2: SGDLS and YYNGEE. The CDR3 covers 17 residues.